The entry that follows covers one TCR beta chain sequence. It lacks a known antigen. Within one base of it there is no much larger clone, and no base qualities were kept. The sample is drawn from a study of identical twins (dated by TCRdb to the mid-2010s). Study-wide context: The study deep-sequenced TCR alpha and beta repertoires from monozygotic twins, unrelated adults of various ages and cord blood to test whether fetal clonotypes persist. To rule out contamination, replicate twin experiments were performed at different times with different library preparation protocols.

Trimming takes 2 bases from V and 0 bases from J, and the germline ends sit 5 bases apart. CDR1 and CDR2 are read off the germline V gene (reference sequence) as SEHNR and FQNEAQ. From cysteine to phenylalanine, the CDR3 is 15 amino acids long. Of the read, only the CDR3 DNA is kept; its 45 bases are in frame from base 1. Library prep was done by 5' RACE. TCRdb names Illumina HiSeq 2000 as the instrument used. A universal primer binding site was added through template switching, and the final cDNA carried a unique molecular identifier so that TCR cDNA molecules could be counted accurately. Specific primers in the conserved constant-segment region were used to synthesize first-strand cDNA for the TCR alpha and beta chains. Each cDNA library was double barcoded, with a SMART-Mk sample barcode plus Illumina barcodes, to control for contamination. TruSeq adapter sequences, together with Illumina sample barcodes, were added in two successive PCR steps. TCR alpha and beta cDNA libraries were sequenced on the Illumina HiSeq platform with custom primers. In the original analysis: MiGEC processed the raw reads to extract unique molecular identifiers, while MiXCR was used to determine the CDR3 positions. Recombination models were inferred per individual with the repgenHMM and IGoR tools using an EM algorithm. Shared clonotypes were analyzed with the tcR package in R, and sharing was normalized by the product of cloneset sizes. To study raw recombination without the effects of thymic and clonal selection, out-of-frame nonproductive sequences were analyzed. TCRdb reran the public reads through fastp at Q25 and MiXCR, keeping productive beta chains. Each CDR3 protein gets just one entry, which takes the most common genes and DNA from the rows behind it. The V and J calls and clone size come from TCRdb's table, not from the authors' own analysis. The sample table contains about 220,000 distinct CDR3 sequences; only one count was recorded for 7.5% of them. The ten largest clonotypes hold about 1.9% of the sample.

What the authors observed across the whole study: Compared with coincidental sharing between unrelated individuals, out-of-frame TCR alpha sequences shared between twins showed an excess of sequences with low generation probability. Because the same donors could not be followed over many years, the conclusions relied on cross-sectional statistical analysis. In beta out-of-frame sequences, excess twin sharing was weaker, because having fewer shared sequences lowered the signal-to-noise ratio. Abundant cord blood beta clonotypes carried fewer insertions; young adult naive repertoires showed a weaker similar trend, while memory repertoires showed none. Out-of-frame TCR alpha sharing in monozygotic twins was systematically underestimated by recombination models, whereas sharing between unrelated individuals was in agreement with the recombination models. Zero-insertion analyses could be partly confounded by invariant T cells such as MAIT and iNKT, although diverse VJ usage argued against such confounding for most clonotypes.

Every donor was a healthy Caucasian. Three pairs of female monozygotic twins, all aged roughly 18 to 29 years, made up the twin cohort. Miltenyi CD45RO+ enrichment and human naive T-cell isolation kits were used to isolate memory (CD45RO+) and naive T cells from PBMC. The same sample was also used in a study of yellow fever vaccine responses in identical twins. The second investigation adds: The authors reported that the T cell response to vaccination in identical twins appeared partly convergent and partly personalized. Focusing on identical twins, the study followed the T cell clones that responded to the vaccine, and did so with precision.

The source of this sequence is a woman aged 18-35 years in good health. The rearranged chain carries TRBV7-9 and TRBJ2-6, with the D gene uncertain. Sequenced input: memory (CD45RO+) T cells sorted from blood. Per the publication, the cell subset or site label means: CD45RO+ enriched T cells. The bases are TGTGCCAGCAGCTTACAACCCTCTGGGGCCAACGTCCTGACTTTC. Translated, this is CASSLQPSGANVLTF.